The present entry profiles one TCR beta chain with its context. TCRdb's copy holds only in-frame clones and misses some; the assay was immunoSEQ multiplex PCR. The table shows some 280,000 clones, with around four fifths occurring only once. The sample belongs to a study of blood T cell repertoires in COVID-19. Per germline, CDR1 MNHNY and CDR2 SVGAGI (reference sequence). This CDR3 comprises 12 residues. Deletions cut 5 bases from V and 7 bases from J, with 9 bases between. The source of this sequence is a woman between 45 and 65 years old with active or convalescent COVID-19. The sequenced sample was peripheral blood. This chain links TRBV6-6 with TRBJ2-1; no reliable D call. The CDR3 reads CASSLFSNEQFF. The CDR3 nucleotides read TGTGCCAGCAGTCTGTTCTCTAATGAGCAGTTCTTC.